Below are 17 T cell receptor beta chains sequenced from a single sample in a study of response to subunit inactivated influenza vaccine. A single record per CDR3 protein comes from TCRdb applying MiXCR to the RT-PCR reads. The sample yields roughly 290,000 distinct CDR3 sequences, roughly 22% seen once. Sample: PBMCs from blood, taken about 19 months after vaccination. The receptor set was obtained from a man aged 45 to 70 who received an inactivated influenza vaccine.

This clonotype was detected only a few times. The CDR3 DNA reads as TGTGCCAGCAGCGAACTAGCGGGAGAGTTCCACGAGCAGTACTTC. It is translated as CASSELAGEFHEQYF. The chain recombines TRBV7-8 with TRBJ2-7; 11 nucleotides match TRBD2. V gave up 5 bases and J gave up 5 bases; unmatched junction bases: 8. CDR1 is SGHVS, CDR2 FQNEAQ, per germline. The CDR3 has 15 amino acids.

This chain's CDR3 is CASRTGSMDTQYF. In nucleotides, the CDR3 is TGTGCCAGCAGGACAGGGTCTATGGATACGCAGTATTTT. V gene TRBV7-2 combines with J gene TRBJ2-3, with 7 bases lining up with TRBD1. CDR3 length: 13 amino acids. Germline values: CDR1 SGHTA, CDR2 FQGNSA. The J segment lost 6 bases and the V segment lost 6 bases, leaving 6 bases of the junction unmatched.

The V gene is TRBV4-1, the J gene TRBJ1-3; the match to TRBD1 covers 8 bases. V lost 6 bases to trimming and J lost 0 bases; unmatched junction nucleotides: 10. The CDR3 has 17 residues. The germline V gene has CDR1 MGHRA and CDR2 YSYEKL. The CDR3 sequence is CASSRGQASSSGNTIYF. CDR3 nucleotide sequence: TGCGCCAGCAGTCGGGGACAGGCATCCAGCTCTGGAAACACCATATATTTT.

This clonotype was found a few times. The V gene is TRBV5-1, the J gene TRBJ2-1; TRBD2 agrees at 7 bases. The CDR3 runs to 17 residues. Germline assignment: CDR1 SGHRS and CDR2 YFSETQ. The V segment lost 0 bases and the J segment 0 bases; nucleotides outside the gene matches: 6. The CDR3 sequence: CASSLERGFSSYNEQFF. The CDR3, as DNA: TGCGCCAGCAGCTTGGAGCGGGGCTTCAGCTCCTACAATGAGCAGTTCTTC.

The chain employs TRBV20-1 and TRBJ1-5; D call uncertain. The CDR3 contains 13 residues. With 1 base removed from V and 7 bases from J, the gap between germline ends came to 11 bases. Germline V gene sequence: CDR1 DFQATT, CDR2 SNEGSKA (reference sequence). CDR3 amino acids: CSARVDPRQPQHF. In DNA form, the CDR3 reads TGCAGTGCTAGAGTGGATCCACGGCAGCCCCAGCATTTT.

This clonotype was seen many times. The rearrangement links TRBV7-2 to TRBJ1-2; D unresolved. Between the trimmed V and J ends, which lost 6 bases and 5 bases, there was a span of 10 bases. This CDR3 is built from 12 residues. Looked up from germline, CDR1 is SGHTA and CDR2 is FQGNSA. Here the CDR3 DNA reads TGTGCCAGCAGTACTGCCTTGTATGGCTACACCTTC. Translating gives CASSTALYGYTF. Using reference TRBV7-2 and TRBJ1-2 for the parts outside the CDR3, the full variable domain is GAGVSQSPSNKVTEKGKDVELRCDPISGHTALYWYRQSLGQGLEFLIYFQGNSAPDKSGLPSDRFSAERTGGSVSTLTIQRTQQEDSAVYLCASSTALYGYTFGSGTRLTVV.

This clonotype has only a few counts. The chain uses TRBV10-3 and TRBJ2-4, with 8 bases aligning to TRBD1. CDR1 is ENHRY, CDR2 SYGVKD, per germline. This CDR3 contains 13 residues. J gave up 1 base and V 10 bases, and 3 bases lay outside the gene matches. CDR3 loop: CATQGAAKNIQYF. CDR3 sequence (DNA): TGTGCCACGCAGGGGGCGGCCAAAAACATTCAGTACTTC.

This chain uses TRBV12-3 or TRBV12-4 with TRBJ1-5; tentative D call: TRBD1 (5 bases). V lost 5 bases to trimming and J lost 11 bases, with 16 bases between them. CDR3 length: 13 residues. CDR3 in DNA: TGTGCCAGCAGTCTGTCAGGGTTTGGGGCCCAGCATTTT. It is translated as CASSLSGFGAQHF.

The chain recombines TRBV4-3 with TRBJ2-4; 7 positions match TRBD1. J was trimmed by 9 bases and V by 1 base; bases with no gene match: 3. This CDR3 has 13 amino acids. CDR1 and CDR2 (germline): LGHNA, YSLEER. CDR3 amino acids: CASSQADRSIQYF. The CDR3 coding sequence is TGCGCCAGCAGCCAAGCGGACAGGAGCATTCAGTACTTC.

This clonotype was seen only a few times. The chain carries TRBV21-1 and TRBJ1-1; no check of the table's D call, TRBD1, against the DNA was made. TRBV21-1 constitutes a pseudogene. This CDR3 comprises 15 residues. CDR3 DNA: TGTGCCAGCAGCGCTTCCGGGCCACCTGGGGCTGAAGCTTTCTTT. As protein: CASSASGPPGAEAFF.

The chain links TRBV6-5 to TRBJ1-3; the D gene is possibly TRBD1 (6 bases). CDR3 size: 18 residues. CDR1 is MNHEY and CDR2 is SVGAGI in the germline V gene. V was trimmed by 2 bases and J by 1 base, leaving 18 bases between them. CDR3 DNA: TGTGCCAGCAGTTACACCAGGGGAAGGGCCCGATCTGGAAACACCATATATTTT. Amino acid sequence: CASSYTRGRARSGNTIYF.

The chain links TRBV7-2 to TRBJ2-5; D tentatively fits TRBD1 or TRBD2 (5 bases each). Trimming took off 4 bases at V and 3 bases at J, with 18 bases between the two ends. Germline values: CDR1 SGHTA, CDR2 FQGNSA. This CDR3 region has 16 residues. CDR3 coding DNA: TGTGCCAGCAGCTCGCCCCGGGGCTTCCCAAAAGAGACCCAGTACTTC. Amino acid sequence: CASSSPRGFPKETQYF.

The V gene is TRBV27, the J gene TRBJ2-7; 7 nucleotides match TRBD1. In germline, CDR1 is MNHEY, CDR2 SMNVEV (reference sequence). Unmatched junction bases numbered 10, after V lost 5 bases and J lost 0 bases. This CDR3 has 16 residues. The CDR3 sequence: CASSALVQGRSYEQYF. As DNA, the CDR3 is TGTGCCAGCAGTGCGCTCGTACAGGGGCGCTCCTACGAGCAGTACTTC.

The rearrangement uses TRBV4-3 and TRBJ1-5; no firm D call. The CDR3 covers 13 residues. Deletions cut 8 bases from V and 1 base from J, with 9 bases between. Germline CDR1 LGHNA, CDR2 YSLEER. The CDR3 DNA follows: TGCGCCAGCGCTTATGAAAGCAATCAGCCCCAGCATTTT. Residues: CASAYESNQPQHF.

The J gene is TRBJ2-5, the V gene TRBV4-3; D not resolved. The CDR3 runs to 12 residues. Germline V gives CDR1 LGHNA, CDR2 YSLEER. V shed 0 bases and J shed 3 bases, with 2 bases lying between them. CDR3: CASSQDKETQYF. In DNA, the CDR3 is TGCGCCAGCAGCCAAGACAAAGAGACCCAGTACTTC.

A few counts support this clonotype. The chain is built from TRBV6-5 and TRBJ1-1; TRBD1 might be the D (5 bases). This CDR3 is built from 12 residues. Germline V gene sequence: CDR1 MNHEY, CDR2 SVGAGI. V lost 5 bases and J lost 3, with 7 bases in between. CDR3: CASSRRDTEAFF. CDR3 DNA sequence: TGTGCCAGCAGTCGCAGGGACACTGAAGCTTTCTTT.

The CDR3 coding sequence is TGTGCCAGCAGCTCGACAGGGATCGGGGCCAACGTCCTGACTTTC. Protein: CASSSTGIGANVLTF. The V call is TRBV5-4, the J call TRBJ2-6, with 7 bases lining up with TRBD1. After removal of 3 bases from V and 4 bases from J, the junction contained 4 bases not matched to a gene. The CDR3 runs to 15 residues. From germline, CDR1 is SGHNT and CDR2 YYREEE (reference sequence).